The clone carrying this T cell receptor (beta chain) was counted only a few times. The data stem from a study of blood T cell repertoires in COVID-19. Libraries were prepared by immunoSEQ multiplex PCR; TCRdb keeps only in-frame clonotypes and omits some of them. The table includes under 300,000 clones, less than 90% detected once. V lost 1 base, J lost 2 bases, and 9 bases lay in between. CDR1 LGHDT and CDR2 YNNKEL come from the germline V gene (reference sequence). CDR3 length: 15 residues. This TCR was recovered from a woman in her 30s with COVID-19, enrolled during active disease. J is TRBJ2-1 and V is TRBV3-1 (or the pseudogene TRBV3-2); a weak D match, TRBD1 (5 bases). The sample taken for sequencing was peripheral blood. CDR3 region: CASSQGLDTYNEQFF. In DNA form, the CDR3 reads TGTGCCAGCAGCCAAGGGTTGGACACCTACAATGAGCAGTTCTTC.